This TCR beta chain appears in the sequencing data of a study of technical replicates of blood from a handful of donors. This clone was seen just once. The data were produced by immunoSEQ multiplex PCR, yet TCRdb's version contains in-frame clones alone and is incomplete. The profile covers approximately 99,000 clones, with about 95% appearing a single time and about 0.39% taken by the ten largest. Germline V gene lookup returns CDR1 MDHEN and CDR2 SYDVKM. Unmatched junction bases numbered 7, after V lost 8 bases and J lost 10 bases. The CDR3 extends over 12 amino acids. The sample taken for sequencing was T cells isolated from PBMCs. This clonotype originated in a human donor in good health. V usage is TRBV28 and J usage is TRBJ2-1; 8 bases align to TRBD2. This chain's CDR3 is CASARLAYEQFF. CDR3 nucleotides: TGTGCCAGCGCGAGACTAGCGTACGAGCAGTTCTTC. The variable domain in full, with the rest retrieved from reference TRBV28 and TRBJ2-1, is DVKVTQSSRYLVKRTGEKVFLECVQDMDHENMFWYRQDPGLGLRLIYFSYDVKMKEKGDIPEGYSVSREKKERFSLILESASTNQTSMYLCASARLAYEQFFGPGTRLTVL.